These 22 T cell receptor beta chains originate from one sample sequenced in a study of blood T cell repertoires in COVID-19. The repertoire was sequenced with immunoSEQ multiplex PCR; TCRdb's copy has only in-frame clones and lacks some. The sample shows about 180,000 clones, roughly 85% of them seen only once. The sample consisted of PBMCs or T cells enriched from blood (not recorded which). The receptors come from a man aged 35 to 55 who had recovered from COVID-19.

The rearrangement links TRBV27 to TRBJ2-6; D not resolved. The CDR3 is made up of 15 amino acids. From germline, CDR1 is MNHEY and CDR2 SMNVEV (reference sequence). V lost 4 bases to trimming and J lost 0 bases, with 7 bases between them. CDR3 bases: TGTGCCAGCAGTTCTTCCTACTCTGGGGCCAACGTCCTGACTTTC. This encodes CASSSSYSGANVLTF.

DNA for the CDR3: TGTGCCACCAGTGGGGGTCCGACTAGCGGAGACCAAGAGACCCAGTACTTC. This codes for CATSGGPTSGDQETQYF. The chain has TRBV24-1 and TRBJ2-5, with 9 bases identical to TRBD2. The CDR3 totals 17 residues. V was clipped by 5 bases and J by 0 bases; unmatched bases: 9. Germline-derived CDR1 and CDR2 are KGHDR and SFDVKD.

The rearrangement uses TRBV7-9 and TRBJ2-7; a possible D gene is TRBD2 (6 bases). V lost 5 bases, J lost 5 bases, and 13 bases lay in between. This CDR3 comprises 13 residues. Germline values: CDR1 SEHNR, CDR2 FQNEAQ (reference sequence). CDR3 in amino acids: CASSGSGGDEQYF. CDR3 coding DNA: TGTGCCAGCAGCGGATCCGGGGGAGACGAGCAGTACTTC.

This chain connects TRBV9 to TRBJ2-6; D gene ambiguous. Germline CDR1 reads SGDLS; CDR2 reads YYNGEE. V was cut by 4 bases and J by 2 bases, with 7 bases left in between. The CDR3 has 14 amino acids. The CDR3 loop is CASSYETGANVLTF. CDR3 DNA sequence: TGTGCCAGCAGCTATGAGACTGGGGCCAACGTCCTGACTTTC.

CDR3 DNA: TGTGCCAGTAGTATAAGTAGAGAGGAGTCCAAGTTCTTC. Translating it yields CASSISREESKFF. The chain has TRBV19 and TRBJ2-1; no clear D gene. V lost 2 bases and J lost 14, with 16 bases in between. Germline V lookup: CDR1 LNHDA, CDR2 SQIVND (reference sequence). The CDR3 has 13 residues.

In nucleotides, the CDR3 is TGTGCCAGCAGCCCGGGGACAGGTTACAATGAGCAGTTCTTC. This encodes CASSPGTGYNEQFF. J is TRBJ2-1 and V is TRBV5-6; 8 bases map to TRBD1. Trimming cost V 4 bases and J 4 bases; bases outside gene matches: 4. From germline, CDR1 is SGHDT and CDR2 YYEEEE. The CDR3 totals 14 residues.

J is TRBJ1-1 and V is TRBV5-1; 8 nucleotides agree with TRBD1. The V gene end was trimmed by 0 bases and the J gene end by 8 bases; junction bases not matched to a gene: 0. Germline CDR1 reads SGHRS; CDR2 reads YFSETQ. This CDR3 is 12 amino acids long. CDR3 region: CASSLGTGEAFF. Written as DNA, the CDR3 is TGCGCCAGCAGCTTGGGGACAGGGGAAGCTTTCTTT.

CDR3 nucleotides: TGTGCCAGCAGCGTAGGGGCGGGGGGGCCCGTTGAGCAGTTCTTC. Its protein is CASSVGAGGPVEQFF. V gene TRBV9 combines with J gene TRBJ2-1; 9 bases line up with TRBD2. This CDR3 is built from 15 residues. Per the germline V gene, CDR1 is SGDLS and CDR2 is YYNGEE. V gave up 0 bases and J gave up 9 bases; unmatched junction bases: 7.

The V call is TRBV29-1, the J call TRBJ1-1, with D possibly matching TRBD1 (6 bases). Looked up from germline, CDR1 is SQVTM and CDR2 is ANQGSEA. The CDR3 is 15 amino acids. V was cut by 6 bases and J by 4 bases, with 21 bases left in between. CDR3 protein: CSVVGTPGGFTEAFF. The CDR3 nucleotides read TGCAGCGTCGTCGGGACACCGGGGGGGTTCACTGAAGCTTTCTTT.

V usage is TRBV3-1 (or the pseudogene TRBV3-2) and J usage is TRBJ2-7; 10 bases agree with TRBD2. CDR1 is LGHDT and CDR2 is YNNKEL in the germline V gene (reference sequence). Trimming at V came to 4 bases and at J to 12 bases, leaving 6 bases not matched to a gene. CDR3 length: 12 residues. The chain's CDR3 is CASSLYGTSVYF. CDR3 in DNA: TGTGCCAGCAGCCTATACGGGACTAGCGTGTACTTC.

DNA of the CDR3: TGTGCCAGCAGCGTAACAGCCCACTCTGGGGCCAACGTCCTGACTTTC. Encoded protein: CASSVTAHSGANVLTF. J is TRBJ2-6 and V is TRBV9; D not resolved. Trimming removed 1 base at V and 0 bases at J, with 8 bases between. The CDR3 totals 16 residues. Per germline, CDR1 SGDLS and CDR2 YYNGEE.

This clone has more than one count but fewer than ten. The chain has TRBV20-1 and TRBJ1-2; 8 bases agree with TRBD1. Germline V gene lookup returns CDR1 DFQATT and CDR2 SNEGSKA (reference sequence). The J segment lost 9 bases and the V segment lost 3 bases, leaving 9 bases of the junction unmatched. The CDR3 contains 13 residues. The chain's CDR3 is CSASRTGLDRYTF. The CDR3 bases are TGCAGTGCTAGTCGGACAGGGCTCGACCGCTACACCTTC.

The chain recombines TRBV9 with TRBJ2-1; 9 bases fit TRBD2. V dropped 3 bases and J dropped 0; count of bases not matched to a gene: 13. The germline CDR1 and CDR2 sequences are SGDLS and YYNGEE. The CDR3 consists of 19 residues. CDR3 protein: CASSDRRGLAGHSYNEQFF. The CDR3 region has the DNA TGTGCCAGCAGCGATCGGCGGGGGCTAGCGGGGCACTCCTACAATGAGCAGTTCTTC.

J is TRBJ1-5 and V is TRBV7-9; D may be TRBD1 (5 bases). Per the germline V gene, CDR1 is SEHNR and CDR2 is FQNEAQ (reference sequence). The CDR3 extends over 14 amino acids. Trimming pared 3 bases from V and 4 bases from J, leaving 10 bases between. The CDR3 DNA reads as TGTGCCAGCAGCTTTGACAGCCTTAATCAGCCCCAGCATTTT. Amino acids: CASSFDSLNQPQHF.

The V call is TRBV4-1, the J call TRBJ2-3; a weak D match, TRBD2 (6 bases). V was shortened by 2 bases and J by 2 bases, with 14 bases between the two germline ends. CDR1 is MGHRA and CDR2 is YSYEKL in the germline V gene. The CDR3 runs 16 residues. The CDR3: CASSQTPGLLTDTQYF. DNA for the CDR3: TGCGCCAGCAGCCAAACACCGGGACTGCTCACAGATACGCAGTATTTT.

The chain employs TRBV6-5 and TRBJ2-2; TRBD2 aligns across 8 bases. Unmatched junction bases numbered 4, after V lost 8 bases and J lost 5 bases. Germline CDR1 and CDR2: MNHEY and SVGAGI. The CDR3 totals 13 residues. The CDR3 DNA is TGTGCCAGCGCGTCGGGAGGGACCGGGGAGCTGTTTTTT. This gives the protein CASASGGTGELFF.

The table lists this clone with a count of one. The chain uses TRBV6-5 and TRBJ2-1; a weak D match, TRBD2 (5 bases). V gave up 4 bases and J gave up 3 bases, with 13 bases separating them. This CDR3 comprises 15 residues. Germline V CDR1 and CDR2: MNHEY, SVGAGI. This chain's CDR3 is CASSSSSGGYNEQFF. The CDR3 nucleotides read TGTGCCAGCAGTTCTTCCAGCGGAGGCTACAATGAGCAGTTCTTC.

The rearrangement uses TRBV2 and TRBJ2-3; TRBD2 aligns across 15 bases. Looked up from germline, CDR1 is SNHLY and CDR2 is FYNNEI. The CDR3 has 15 residues. J gave up 6 bases and V 7 bases, and 5 bases lay outside the gene matches. The chain's CDR3 is CASNPGLAGGDTQYF. CDR3 sequence (DNA): TGTGCCAGCAACCCCGGACTAGCGGGGGGGGATACGCAGTATTTT.

J is TRBJ2-2 and V is TRBV5-5, with 9 positions matching TRBD1. CDR1 and CDR2 from the germline V gene are SGHKS and YYEKEE (reference sequence). This CDR3 is 15 amino acids long. V dropped 3 bases and J dropped 4; count of bases not matched to a gene: 4. In nucleotides, the CDR3 is TGTGCCAGCAGCTGGGGACAGGGCGCCACCGGGGAGCTGTTTTTT. Protein product: CASSWGQGATGELFF. Looking up the rest from reference TRBV5-5 and TRBJ2-2 gives the full variable domain: DAGVTQSPTHLIKTRGQQVTLRCSPISGHKSVSWYQQVLGQGPQFIFQYYEKEERGRGNFPDRFSARQFPNYSSELNVNALLLGDSALYLCASSWGQGATGELFFGEGSRLTVL.

This clone appeared a single time. The CDR3 nucleotides are TGCGCCAGCAGCATACAAGAGACCCAGTACTTC. Translating gives CASSIQETQYF. This rearrangement joins TRBV5-1 to TRBJ2-5, with D hard to call. The CDR3 length is 11 residues. The V end lost 4 bases, the J end lost 2 bases, and 3 bases lay between the germline ends. The germline V gene encodes CDR1 SGHRS and CDR2 YFSETQ.

This chain links TRBV29-1 with TRBJ2-2; 7 positions agree with TRBD1. Germline V gene data show CDR1 as SQVTM and CDR2 as ANQGSEA. With 4 bases clipped from V and 2 bases from J, the junction kept 4 bases outside the gene matches. CDR3 length equals 14 residues. DNA for the CDR3: TGCAGCGTTGTTGACAGGGCTAACACCGGGGAGCTGTTTTTT. It translates to CSVVDRANTGELFF.

The V call is TRBV6-6, the J call TRBJ1-1; TRBD1 is a possible D gene (5 bases). CDR3 length: 20 amino acids. CDR1 is MNHNY, CDR2 SVGAGI, per germline (reference sequence). The germline V and J ends were trimmed by 6 bases and 7 bases, with 36 bases remaining between them. The CDR3 spells CASSRNHLIGPGSHIYEAFF. The CDR3 DNA follows: TGTGCCAGCAGCCGAAACCACCTAATCGGTCCAGGGTCCCACATCTATGAAGCTTTCTTT.